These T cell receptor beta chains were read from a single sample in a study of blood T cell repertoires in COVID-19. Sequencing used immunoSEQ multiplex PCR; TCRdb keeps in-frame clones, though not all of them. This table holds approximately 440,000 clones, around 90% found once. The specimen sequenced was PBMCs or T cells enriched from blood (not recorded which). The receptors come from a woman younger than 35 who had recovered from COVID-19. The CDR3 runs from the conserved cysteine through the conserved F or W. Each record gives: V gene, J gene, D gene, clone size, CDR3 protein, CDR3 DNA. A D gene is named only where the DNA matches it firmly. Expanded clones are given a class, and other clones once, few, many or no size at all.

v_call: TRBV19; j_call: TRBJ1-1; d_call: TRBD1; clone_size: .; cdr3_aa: CASSRTGELNTEAFF; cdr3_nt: TGTGCCAGTAGTCGTACAGGGGAATTGAACACTGAAGCTTTCTTT
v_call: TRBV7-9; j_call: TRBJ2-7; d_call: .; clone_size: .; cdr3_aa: CASSYPPGEQYF; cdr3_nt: TGTGCCAGCAGCTACCCGCCGGGGGAGCAGTACTTC
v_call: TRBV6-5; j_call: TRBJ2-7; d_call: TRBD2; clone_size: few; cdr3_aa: CASRTSRSDSYEQYF; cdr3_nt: TGTGCCAGCAGGACTAGCCGCTCGGACTCCTACGAGCAGTACTTC
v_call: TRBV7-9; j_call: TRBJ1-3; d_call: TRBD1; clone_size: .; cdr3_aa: CASGGGQGRSGNTIYF; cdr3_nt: TGTGCCAGTGGCGGGGGACAGGGGCGGTCTGGAAACACCATATATTTT
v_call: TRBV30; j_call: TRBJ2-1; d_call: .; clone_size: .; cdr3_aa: CAWSVRGDTYNEQFF; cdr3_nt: TGTGCCTGGAGTGTACGAGGGGACACCTACAATGAGCAGTTCTTC
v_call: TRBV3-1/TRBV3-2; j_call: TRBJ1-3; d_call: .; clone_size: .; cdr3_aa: CASSHVSGNTIYF; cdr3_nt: TGTGCCAGCAGCCACGTGTCCGGAAACACCATATATTTT
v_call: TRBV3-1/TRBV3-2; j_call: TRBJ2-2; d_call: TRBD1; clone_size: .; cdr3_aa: CASSQRQGRTGELFF; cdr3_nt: TGTGCCAGCAGCCAAAGACAGGGAAGAACCGGGGAGCTGTTTTTT
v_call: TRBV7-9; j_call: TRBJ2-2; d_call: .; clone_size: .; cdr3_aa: CASTLRGLAGELFF; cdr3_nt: TGTGCCAGCACCCTGAGAGGGTTGGCCGGGGAGCTGTTTTTT
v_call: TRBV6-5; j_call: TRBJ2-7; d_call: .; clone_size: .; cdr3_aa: CASTLGGDEQYF; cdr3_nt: TGTGCCAGCACCCTGGGGGGAGACGAGCAGTACTTC
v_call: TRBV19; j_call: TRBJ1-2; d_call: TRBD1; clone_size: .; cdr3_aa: CASSIPGGHGYTF; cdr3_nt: TGTGCCAGTAGTATCCCAGGGGGCCATGGCTACACCTTC
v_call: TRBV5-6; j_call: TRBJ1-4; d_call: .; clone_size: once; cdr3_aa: CASSLGGFQLFF; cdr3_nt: TGTGCCAGCAGCTTGGGAGGGTTCCAACTGTTTTTT
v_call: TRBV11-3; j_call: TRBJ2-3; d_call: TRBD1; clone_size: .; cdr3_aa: CASSPDRGPDTQYF; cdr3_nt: TGTGCCAGCAGCCCTGACAGGGGCCCCGATACGCAGTATTTT
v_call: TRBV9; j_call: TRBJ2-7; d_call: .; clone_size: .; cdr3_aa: CASSVEPGDFYEQYF; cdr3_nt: TGTGCCAGCAGCGTAGAGCCGGGGGATTTTTACGAGCAGTACTTC
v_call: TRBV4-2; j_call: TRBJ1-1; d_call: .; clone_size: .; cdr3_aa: CASSQDWGENTEAFF; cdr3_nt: TGTGCCAGCAGCCAAGATTGGGGGGAGAACACTGAAGCTTTCTTT
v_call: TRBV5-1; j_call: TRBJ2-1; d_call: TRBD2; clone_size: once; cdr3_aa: CASSSQPGTSRNEQFF; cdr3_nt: TGCGCCAGCAGCTCCCAGCCCGGGACTAGTCGCAATGAGCAGTTCTTC
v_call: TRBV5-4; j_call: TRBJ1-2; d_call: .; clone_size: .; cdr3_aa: CASSSDRQDYGYTF; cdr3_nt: TGTGCCAGCAGCTCTGACAGACAGGACTATGGCTACACCTTC
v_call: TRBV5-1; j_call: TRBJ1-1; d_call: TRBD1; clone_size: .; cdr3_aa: CASSIQGAGSTEAFF; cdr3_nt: TGCGCCAGCAGCATTCAGGGGGCAGGGAGCACTGAAGCTTTCTTT
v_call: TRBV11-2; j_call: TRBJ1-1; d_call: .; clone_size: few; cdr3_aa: CASSLYQGGTEAFF; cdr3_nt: TGTGCCAGCAGCTTGTACCAGGGTGGCACTGAAGCTTTCTTT
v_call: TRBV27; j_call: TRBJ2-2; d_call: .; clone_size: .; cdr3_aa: CASSLGSFGELFF; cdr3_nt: TGTGCCAGCAGTTTGGGGAGTTTCGGGGAGCTGTTTTTT
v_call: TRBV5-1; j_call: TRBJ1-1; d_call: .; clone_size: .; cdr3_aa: CASSLAGDGEAFF; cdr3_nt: TGCGCCAGCAGCTTGGCGGGGGACGGTGAAGCTTTCTTT
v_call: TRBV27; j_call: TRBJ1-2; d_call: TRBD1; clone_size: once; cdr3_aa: CASSRTGGYGYTF; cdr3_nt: TGTGCCAGCTCCCGGACAGGGGGATATGGCTACACCTTC
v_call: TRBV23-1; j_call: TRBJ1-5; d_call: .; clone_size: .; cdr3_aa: CASSKSGHFMDQPQHF; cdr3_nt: TGCGCCAGCAGTAAGTCGGGACATTTCATGGATCAGCCCCAGCATTTT
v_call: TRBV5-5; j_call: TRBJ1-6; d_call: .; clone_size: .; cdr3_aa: CASSFRQDNSPLHF; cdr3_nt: TGTGCCAGCAGCTTCAGACAGGACAATTCACCCCTCCACTTT
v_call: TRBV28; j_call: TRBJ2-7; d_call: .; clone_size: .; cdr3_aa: CASSLAGSSGEQYF; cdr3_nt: TGTGCCAGCAGTCTGGCCGGAAGTTCGGGAGAGCAGTACTTC
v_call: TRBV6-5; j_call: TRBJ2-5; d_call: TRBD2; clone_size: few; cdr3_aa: CASSKSTSSETQYF; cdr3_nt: TGTGCCAGCAGTAAATCGACTAGCTCCGAGACCCAGTACTTC
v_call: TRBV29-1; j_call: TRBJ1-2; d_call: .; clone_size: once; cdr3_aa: CSARRSREDGYTF; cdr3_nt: TGCAGCGCCCGCAGAAGCAGGGAGGATGGCTACACCTTC
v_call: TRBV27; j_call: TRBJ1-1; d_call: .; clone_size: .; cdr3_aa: CASSHEGGGTEAFF; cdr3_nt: TGTGCCAGCAGTCATGAGGGGGGGGGCACTGAAGCTTTCTTT
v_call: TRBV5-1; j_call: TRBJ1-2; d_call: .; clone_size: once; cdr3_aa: CASNSKAGDYGYTF; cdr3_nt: TGCGCCAGCAATAGTAAGGCAGGGGACTATGGCTACACCTTC
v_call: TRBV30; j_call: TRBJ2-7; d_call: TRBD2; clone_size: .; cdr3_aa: CAWRLKGLAGGEQYF; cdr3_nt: TGTGCCTGGAGACTAAAGGGACTAGCGGGGGGTGAGCAGTACTTC
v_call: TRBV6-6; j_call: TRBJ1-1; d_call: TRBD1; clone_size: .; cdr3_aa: CASIRTGRNTEAFF; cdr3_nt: TGTGCCAGCATAAGGACAGGGAGGAACACTGAAGCTTTCTTT
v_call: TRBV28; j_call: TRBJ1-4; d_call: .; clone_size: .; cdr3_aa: CASRYSGEKLFF; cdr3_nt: TGTGCCAGCAGATATTCAGGGGAAAAACTGTTTTTT
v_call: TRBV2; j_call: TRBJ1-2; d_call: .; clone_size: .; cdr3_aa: CASKTRRDLTYGYTF; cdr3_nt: TGTGCCAGCAAGACCCGCAGGGATTTGACCTATGGCTACACCTTC
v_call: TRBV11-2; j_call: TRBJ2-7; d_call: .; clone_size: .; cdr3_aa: CASSLERSGEQYF; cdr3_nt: TGTGCCAGCAGCTTAGAGCGTTCCGGCGAGCAGTACTTC
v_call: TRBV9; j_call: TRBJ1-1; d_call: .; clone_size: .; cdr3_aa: CASSADNLNTEAFF; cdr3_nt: TGTGCCAGCAGCGCAGACAACTTGAACACTGAAGCTTTCTTT
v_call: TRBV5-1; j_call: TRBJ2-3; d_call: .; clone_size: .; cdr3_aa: CASSLVGRRQGDTQYF; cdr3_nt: TGCGCCAGCAGCTTGGTAGGGAGGCGCCAGGGAGATACGCAGTATTTT
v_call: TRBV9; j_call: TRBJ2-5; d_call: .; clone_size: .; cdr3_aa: CASSPTPAPGETQYF; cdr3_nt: TGTGCCAGCAGCCCTACGCCGGCCCCGGGAGAGACCCAGTACTTC
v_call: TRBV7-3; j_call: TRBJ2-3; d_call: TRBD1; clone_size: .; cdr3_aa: CASSPHAQGGTDTQYF; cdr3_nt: TGTGCCAGCAGCCCCCACGCACAGGGGGGCACAGATACGCAGTATTTT
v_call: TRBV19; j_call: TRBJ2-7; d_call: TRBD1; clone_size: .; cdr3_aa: CASSSGTVYEQYF; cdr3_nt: TGTGCCAGTAGTTCCGGGACAGTTTACGAGCAGTACTTC